These 7 T cell receptor beta chains were all obtained from the same sample, sequenced in a study of T cell changes during pregnancy in multiple sclerosis. TCRdb keeps only in-frame clones here, not all; method: immunoSEQ multiplex PCR. The sample lists tens of thousands of clones; about 92% were seen once. The material sequenced was peripheral blood, taken in the second trimester of pregnancy. These receptors all stem from a female donor in good health, enrolled as a control in a pregnancy study.

The rearrangement uses TRBV19 and TRBJ1-1; TRBD1 aligns across 9 bases. CDR3 length equals 14 residues. CDR1 is LNHDA, CDR2 SQIVND, per germline (reference sequence). J was trimmed by 4 bases and V by 7 bases; bases with no gene match: 7. This CDR3 is CASTVQGAGTEAFF. DNA for the CDR3: TGTGCCAGTACTGTACAGGGGGCCGGCACTGAAGCTTTCTTT.

This clone was counted once. The genes are TRBV28 and TRBJ2-1; 11 bases are shared with TRBD2. Germline trimming cut 9 bases from V and 3 bases from J; bases unmatched to any gene: 10. The CDR3 sequence is 16 residues long. Germline assignment: CDR1 MDHEN and CDR2 SYDVKM. CDR3 in DNA: TGTGCCAGTAAGTCTTATAGCGGGAGGGACTACAATGAGCAGTTCTTC. Protein product: CASKSYSGRDYNEQFF.

This clone was seen only once. The rearrangement uses TRBV7-3 and TRBJ2-3; no definite D call. V gave up 8 bases and J gave up 0 bases, with 12 bases separating them. The CDR3 sequence is 14 residues long. Germline assignment: CDR1 SGHTA and CDR2 FQGTGA. The CDR3 region is CASGAGGSTDTQYF. In nucleotides, the CDR3 is TGTGCCAGCGGAGCTGGCGGCAGCACAGATACGCAGTATTTT.

The chain has TRBV7-9 and TRBJ2-2; the D is unclear. Germline V gives CDR1 SEHNR, CDR2 FQNEAQ (reference sequence). The CDR3 is made up of 13 amino acids. V lost 9 bases, J lost 2 bases, and 10 bases lay in between. The CDR3 is CASSRANTGELFF. The DNA for the CDR3 is TGTGCCAGTAGTAGAGCAAACACCGGGGAGCTGTTTTTT.

The genes are TRBV25-1 and TRBJ2-1, with TRBD1 matching 9 bases. Germline V lookup: CDR1 MGHDK, CDR2 SYGVNS. V lost 2 bases to trimming and J lost 8 bases; unmatched junction nucleotides: 4. This CDR3 spans 14 amino acids. Here the CDR3 DNA reads TGTGCCAGCAGTGAAGGACAGGGGCATTATGAGCAGTTCTTC. Translation: CASSEGQGHYEQFF.

This rearrangement joins TRBV5-6 to TRBJ2-3; D is undetermined. The CDR3 has 15 amino acids. Trimming took off 6 bases at V and 6 bases at J, with 20 bases between the two ends. The germline CDR1 and CDR2 sequences are SGHDT and YYEEEE. CDR3 DNA: TGTGCCAGCACCTTTCGAAGCCCAATGTGGGATACGCAGTATTTT. The encoded protein is CASTFRSPMWDTQYF.

The chain has TRBV27 and TRBJ2-7; no definite D call. Trimming took off 2 bases at V and 4 bases at J, with 12 bases between the two ends. In germline, CDR1 is MNHEY, CDR2 SMNVEV (reference sequence). The CDR3 has 14 amino acids. In DNA, the CDR3 is TGTGCCAGCAGTTTACGAGGTATTAGTTACGAGCAGTACTTC. Translated: CASSLRGISYEQYF.